A single T cell receptor (beta chain) is shown here with its context. As yet, its antigen is unknown. With 0 bases removed from V and 4 bases from J, the gap between germline ends came to 16 bases. Per the germline V gene, CDR1 is SGHDT and CDR2 is YYEEEE. CDR3 length: 16 residues. The source of the sample is a study of beta chain features in type 1 diabetes. Reverse transcribing all isolated RNA meant expressed TCRB transcripts were sequenced. Only in-frame clones appear in the TCRdb table, and some are missing; sequencing was by immunoSEQ multiplex PCR. The sample holds about 620,000 clones, roughly 15% seen once. Whole-study results and caveats: A cDNA-based sequencing approach could over-represent cells with high TCR expression.

The specimen sequenced was naive CD4+ T cells from blood. The TCR comes from a man aged 18 to 35 in good health. The chain employs TRBV5-6 and TRBJ2-5; D not resolved. The CDR3 DNA follows: TGTGCCAGCAGCTTGGCCAGTGGGTCTTCGCGAGAGACCCAGTACTTC. It is translated as CASSLASGSSRETQYF.